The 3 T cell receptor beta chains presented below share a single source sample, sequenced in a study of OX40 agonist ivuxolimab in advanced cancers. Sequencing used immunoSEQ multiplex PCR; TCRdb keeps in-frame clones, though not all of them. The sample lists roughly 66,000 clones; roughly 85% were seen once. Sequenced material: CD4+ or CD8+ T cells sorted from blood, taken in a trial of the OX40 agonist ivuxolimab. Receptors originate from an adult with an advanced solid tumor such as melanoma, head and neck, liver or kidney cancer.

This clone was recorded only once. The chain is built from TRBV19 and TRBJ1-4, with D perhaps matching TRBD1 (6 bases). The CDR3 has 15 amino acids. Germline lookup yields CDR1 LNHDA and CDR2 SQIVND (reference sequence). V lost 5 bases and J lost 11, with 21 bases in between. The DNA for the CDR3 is TGTGCCAGTAGTTCAGCTCCGGGACACTCTGGTAAACTGTTTTTT. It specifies CASSSAPGHSGKLFF.

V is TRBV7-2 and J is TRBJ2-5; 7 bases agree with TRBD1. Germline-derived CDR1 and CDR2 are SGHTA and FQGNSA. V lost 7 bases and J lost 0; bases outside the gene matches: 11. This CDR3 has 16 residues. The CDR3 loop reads CASTSQGRINQETQYF. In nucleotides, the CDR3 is TGTGCCAGCACTTCACAGGGGCGGATTAACCAAGAGACCCAGTACTTC.

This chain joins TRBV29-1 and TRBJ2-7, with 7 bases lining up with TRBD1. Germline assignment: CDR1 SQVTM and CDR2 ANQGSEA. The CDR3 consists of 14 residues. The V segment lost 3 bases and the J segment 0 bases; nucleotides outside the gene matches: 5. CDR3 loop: CSVEKGDSSYEQYF. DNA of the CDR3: TGCAGCGTTGAGAAGGGGGACAGCTCCTACGAGCAGTACTTC.